The 23 T cell receptor beta chains below were found in one sample sequenced in a study of sequential checkpoint blockade in melanoma. Data came from immunoSEQ multiplex PCR; TCRdb stores just in-frame clones and leaves some out. Of 27,000 or so clones in the sample, roughly 80% were seen once. Documented treatment: randomized to nivolumab then ipilimumab (arm A) or the reverse (arm B). Sample: CD8+ T cells sorted from blood (inferred from file names), taken from a patient given nivolumab and ipilimumab in sequence. The receptors originated from a human donor with melanoma.

The genes are TRBV19 and TRBJ1-1; TRBD1 agrees at 7 bases. The length of the CDR3 is 12 residues. CDR1 and CDR2 from the germline V gene are LNHDA and SQIVND (reference sequence). V trimming: 8 bases; J trimming: 0 bases; junction bases outside the gene matches: 0. This CDR3 is CASQGVNTEAFF. CDR3 DNA: TGTGCCAGTCAGGGGGTGAACACTGAAGCTTTCTTT.

The chain joins TRBV5-5 to TRBJ1-2; 8 nucleotides align to TRBD1. The trim removed 0 bases at V and 0 bases at J, leaving 4 bases unmatched. Germline CDR1 reads SGHKS; CDR2 reads YYEKEE (reference sequence). The CDR3 has 16 amino acids. The CDR3 spells CASSLGQGATNYGYTF. CDR3 sequence (DNA): TGTGCCAGCAGCTTGGGGCAGGGGGCAACTAACTATGGCTACACCTTC.

The chain joins TRBV4-3 to TRBJ2-2; 10 nucleotides align to TRBD2. V dropped 0 bases and J dropped 5; count of bases not matched to a gene: 6. The V gene's germline CDR1 is LGHNA and CDR2 YSLEER. CDR3 length: 17 amino acids. CDR3 sequence reads: CASSQEASGSSTGELFF. Here the CDR3 DNA reads TGCGCCAGCAGCCAAGAAGCTAGCGGGAGTTCTACCGGGGAGCTGTTTTTT.

This clone was observed a single time. The chain joins TRBV29-1 to TRBJ2-7; 7 nucleotides align to TRBD2. The J segment lost 0 bases and the V segment lost 4 bases, leaving 6 bases of the junction unmatched. The CDR3 has 14 amino acids. Germline V gene data show CDR1 as SQVTM and CDR2 as ANQGSEA. DNA for the CDR3: TGCAGCGTTGGGAGCGGGATAAGCTCCTACGAGCAGTACTTC. Protein sequence: CSVGSGISSYEQYF.

This clone was seen a single time. The chain links TRBV6-5 to TRBJ2-5; D is undetermined. CDR1 MNHEY and CDR2 SVGAGI come from the germline V gene. Trimming pared 8 bases from V and 5 bases from J, leaving 9 bases between. This CDR3 contains 11 residues. The CDR3 spells CASVGTETQYF. CDR3 coding DNA: TGTGCCAGCGTGGGCACGGAGACCCAGTACTTC.

This rearrangement joins TRBV30 to TRBJ2-7, with no clear D. The CDR3 has 11 residues. The germline CDR1 and CDR2 sequences are GTSNPN and SVGIG (reference sequence). Trimming shortened V by 1 base and J by 2 bases, and 3 bases separated the two germline ends. CDR3 sequence (DNA): TGTGCCTGGAGTGCCGCCTACGAGCAGTACTTC. Translated: CAWSAAYEQYF. The whole variable domain, filled in from reference TRBV30 and TRBJ2-7, reads SQTIHQWPATLVQPVGSPLSLECTVEGTSNPNLYWYRQAAGRGLQLLFYSVGIGQISSEVPQNLSASRPQDRQFILSSKKLLLSDSGFYLCAWSAAYEQYFGPGTRLTVT.

This clone was counted between two and nine times. The chain couples TRBV9 to TRBJ2-1; TRBD2 agrees at 7 bases. Unmatched junction bases numbered 4, after V lost 4 bases and J lost 0 bases. This CDR3 has 15 residues. In germline, CDR1 is SGDLS, CDR2 YYNGEE. In DNA, the CDR3 is TGTGCCAGCAGCAAAGCGGGAAACTCCTACAATGAGCAGTTCTTC. Protein: CASSKAGNSYNEQFF.

V gene TRBV28 combines with J gene TRBJ1-4; TRBD1 matches 10 bases. The CDR3 has 14 residues. Germline loops: CDR1 MDHEN, CDR2 SYDVKM. The V segment lost 4 bases and the J segment 8 bases; nucleotides outside the gene matches: 4. Written as DNA, the CDR3 is TGTGCCAGCAGTTCAGGGACAGGGGTGGAAAAACTGTTTTTT. This translates into CASSSGTGVEKLFF.

The chain employs TRBV2 and TRBJ2-5; 8 bases are shared with TRBD1. CDR1 and CDR2 from the germline V gene are SNHLY and FYNNEI. The V and J ends lost 6 bases and 1 base, in that order; junction bases with no gene match: 10. The CDR3 has 16 amino acids. The CDR3, as DNA: TGTGCCAGCAGGGACGACAGGGGAAGGGGCCAAGAGACCCAGTACTTC. Protein: CASRDDRGRGQETQYF.

In DNA, the CDR3 is TGTGCCAGCAGCCCCCATGACAGCCAAGAGACCCAGTACTTC. Its protein is CASSPHDSQETQYF. The chain joins TRBV7-9 to TRBJ2-5; TRBD1 might be the D (5 bases). Deletions cut 5 bases from V and 1 base from J, with 11 bases between. This CDR3 is 14 amino acids long. Per the germline V gene, CDR1 is SEHNR and CDR2 is FQNEAQ (reference sequence).

The chain combines TRBV5-1 with TRBJ2-5, with 14 bases aligning to TRBD2. The CDR3 is made up of 16 amino acids. The V gene end was trimmed by 2 bases and the J gene end by 4 bases; junction bases not matched to a gene: 4. Germline V lookup: CDR1 SGHRS, CDR2 YFSETQ. CDR3 in amino acids: CASSLGLAGGRETQYF. The CDR3 DNA sequence: TGCGCCAGCAGCTTAGGACTAGCGGGGGGACGAGAGACCCAGTACTTC.

This clone was detected only a few times. The chain has TRBV19 and TRBJ2-1; D is perhaps TRBD2 (6 bases). The V gene's germline CDR1 is LNHDA and CDR2 SQIVND (reference sequence). Trimming took off 1 base at V and 4 bases at J, with 14 bases between the two ends. The CDR3 loop spans 16 amino acids. CDR3 protein: CASSIGDGGPYNEQFF. The CDR3, as DNA: TGTGCCAGTAGTATAGGGGACGGGGGACCTTACAATGAGCAGTTCTTC.

The chain uses TRBV6-5 and TRBJ1-5, with a weak D call TRBD1 (5 bases). There are 14 residues in the CDR3. V was cut by 6 bases and J by 6 bases, with 15 bases left in between. The germline V gene has CDR1 MNHEY and CDR2 SVGAGI. The DNA for the CDR3 is TGTGCCAGCAGGGAGACAGATCTGAGTCAGCCCCAGCATTTT. It translates to CASRETDLSQPQHF.

The chain has TRBV7-8 and TRBJ1-1; no clear D. CDR1 SGHVS and CDR2 FQNEAQ come from the germline V gene. The CDR3 is made up of 14 amino acids. The V end was cut by 1 base, the J end by 0 bases, with 6 bases between. This CDR3 reads CASSLEQMNTEAFF. The CDR3 DNA reads TGTGCCAGCAGCTTAGAACAGATGAACACTGAAGCTTTCTTT.

To note about this clone: This CDR3 is also generated by other DNA sequences in the sample. This chain joins TRBV5-7 and TRBJ1-5; 11 positions match TRBD1. TRBV5-7 is an open reading frame, and its role is uncertain. The CDR3 has 18 amino acids. V was pared by 2 bases and J by 4 bases, with 11 bases of the junction left unmatched. Here the CDR3 reads CASSLGRTGGTANQPQHF. Here the CDR3 DNA reads TGTGCCAGCAGCTTAGGCCGGACAGGGGGCACGGCGAATCAGCCCCAGCATTTT.

The rearrangement links TRBV4-3 to TRBJ2-1; the match to TRBD2 covers 14 bases. CDR3 length equals 17 residues. V was clipped by 3 bases and J by 6 bases; unmatched bases: 7. Germline CDR1 is LGHNA and CDR2 is YSLEER. The CDR3 here is CASSHWGLAGALNEQFF. CDR3 nucleotide sequence: TGCGCCAGCAGCCACTGGGGACTAGCGGGAGCCCTCAATGAGCAGTTCTTC.

This chain connects TRBV29-1 to TRBJ2-2, with a possible D match to TRBD2 (6 bases). Germline V CDR1 and CDR2: SQVTM, ANQGSEA. V was pared by 4 bases and J by 16 bases, with 16 bases between. CDR3 size: 11 residues. The CDR3 region is CSVVRAGSRFF. CDR3 bases: TGCAGCGTTGTTAGAGCGGGCAGTAGGTTTTTT.

A few counts support this clone. The V gene is TRBV29-1, the J gene TRBJ2-3; the match to TRBD2 covers 10 bases. V shed 6 bases and J 4 bases; nucleotides not matched to a gene: 13. CDR3 length equals 16 residues. Germline-derived CDR1 and CDR2 are SQVTM and ANQGSEA. CDR3 protein: CSVTGRTSGNPDTQYF. Written as DNA, the CDR3 is TGCAGCGTCACGGGTAGGACTAGCGGAAATCCAGATACGCAGTATTTT.

This clone appeared a few times. Within the sample, other DNA sequences also encode this same CDR3. The genes are TRBV28 and TRBJ2-4; D is unclear. The V end lost 2 bases, the J end lost 0 bases, and 8 bases lay between the germline ends. In germline, CDR1 is MDHEN, CDR2 SYDVKM. This CDR3 comprises 15 residues. CDR3 amino acids: CASSLGELAKNIQYF. Written as DNA, the CDR3 is TGTGCCAGCAGTTTAGGAGAACTAGCCAAAAACATTCAGTACTTC.

V usage is TRBV4-3 and J usage is TRBJ2-3; possible D gene TRBD1, 6 bases. CDR1 and CDR2 from the germline V gene are LGHNA and YSLEER. V shed 4 bases and J shed 1 base, with 15 bases lying between them. The CDR3 totals 16 residues. CDR3 loop: CASSPSPSGGTDTQYF. The CDR3 bases are TGCGCCAGCAGCCCCTCACCCTCAGGGGGCACAGATACGCAGTATTTT.

The chain combines TRBV5-1 with TRBJ2-7; 8 bases fit TRBD1. Per germline, CDR1 SGHRS and CDR2 YFSETQ. The CDR3 is 15 residues long. V lost 1 base, J lost 4 bases, and 7 bases stayed unmatched. The CDR3 reads CASSLSTGAKYEQYF. The CDR3 nucleotides are TGCGCCAGCAGCTTGTCGACAGGGGCCAAATACGAGCAGTACTTC.

This clone was seen once. The rearrangement joins TRBV6-5 to TRBJ1-1, with D unclear. CDR1 MNHEY and CDR2 SVGAGI come from the germline V gene. The ends were cut back, 5 bases at V and 0 bases at J, with 10 bases in the middle. The CDR3 sequence is 14 residues long. DNA of the CDR3: TGTGCCAGCAGTCCTCTCACAGTGAACACTGAAGCTTTCTTT. It encodes CASSPLTVNTEAFF.

This chain connects TRBV27 to TRBJ2-7, with TRBD2 matching 13 bases. The CDR3 consists of 14 residues. Losses at the gene ends were 3 bases for V and 10 bases for J; bases not matched to a gene: 6. Germline V CDR1 and CDR2: MNHEY, SMNVEV (reference sequence). CDR3 in amino acids: CASSFGLAGAIQYF. CDR3 in DNA: TGTGCCAGCAGTTTTGGACTAGCGGGAGCAATCCAGTACTTC.